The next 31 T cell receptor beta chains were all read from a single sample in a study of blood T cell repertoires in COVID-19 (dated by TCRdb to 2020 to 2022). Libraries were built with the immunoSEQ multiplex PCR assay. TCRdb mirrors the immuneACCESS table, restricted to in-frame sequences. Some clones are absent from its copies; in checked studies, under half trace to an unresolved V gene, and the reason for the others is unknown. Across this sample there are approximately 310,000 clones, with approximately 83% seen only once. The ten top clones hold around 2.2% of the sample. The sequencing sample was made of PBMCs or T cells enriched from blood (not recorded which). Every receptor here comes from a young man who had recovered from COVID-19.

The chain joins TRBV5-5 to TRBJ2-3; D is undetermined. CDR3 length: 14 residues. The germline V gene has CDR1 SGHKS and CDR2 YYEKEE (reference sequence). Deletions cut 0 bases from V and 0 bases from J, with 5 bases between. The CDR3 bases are TGTGCCAGCAGCTTGGGGCAAAGCACAGATACGCAGTATTTT. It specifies CASSLGQSTDTQYF.

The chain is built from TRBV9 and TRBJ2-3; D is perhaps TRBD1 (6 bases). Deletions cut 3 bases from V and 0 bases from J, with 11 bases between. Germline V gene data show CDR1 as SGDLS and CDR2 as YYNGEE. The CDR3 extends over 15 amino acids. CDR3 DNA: TGTGCCAGCAGCGCGACAGGTCCTAGCACAGATACGCAGTATTTT. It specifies CASSATGPSTDTQYF.

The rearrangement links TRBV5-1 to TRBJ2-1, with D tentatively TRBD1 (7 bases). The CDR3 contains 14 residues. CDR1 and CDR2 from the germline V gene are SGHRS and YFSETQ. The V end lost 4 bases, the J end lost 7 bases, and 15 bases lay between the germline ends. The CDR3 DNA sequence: TGCGCCAGCAGCGATGGGGCAGGGGGGAATGAGCAGTTCTTC. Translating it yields CASSDGAGGNEQFF.

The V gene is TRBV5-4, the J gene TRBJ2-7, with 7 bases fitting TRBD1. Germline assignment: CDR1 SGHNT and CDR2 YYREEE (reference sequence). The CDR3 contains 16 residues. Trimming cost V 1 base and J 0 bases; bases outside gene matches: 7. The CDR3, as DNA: TGTGCCAGCAGCTTGAGTGTGACAGGGAGCTCCTACGAGCAGTACTTC. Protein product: CASSLSVTGSSYEQYF.

The CDR3 reads CASSPLWASGGSTDTQYF. For the CDR3, the DNA is TGTGCCAGCTCACCGTTATGGGCTAGCGGGGGCTCCACAGATACGCAGTATTTT. The V gene is TRBV18, the J gene TRBJ2-3; 10 nucleotides match TRBD2. The J segment lost 2 bases and the V segment lost 3 bases, leaving 11 bases of the junction unmatched. Germline V lookup: CDR1 KGHSH, CDR2 LQKENI. This CDR3 spans 18 amino acids.

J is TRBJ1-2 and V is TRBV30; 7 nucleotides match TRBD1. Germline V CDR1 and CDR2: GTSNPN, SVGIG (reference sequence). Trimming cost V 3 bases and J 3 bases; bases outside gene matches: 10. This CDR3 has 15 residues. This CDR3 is CAWSSIGRGDYGYTF. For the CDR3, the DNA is TGTGCCTGGAGCTCTATAGGCAGGGGGGACTATGGCTACACCTTC.

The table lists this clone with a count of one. This CDR3 reads CASSREDRETFTSGYTF. CDR3 nucleotide sequence: TGTGCCAGCAGCCGCGAGGACAGGGAGACTTTCACTTCTGGCTACACCTTC. The V gene is TRBV5-8, the J gene TRBJ1-2; 8 bases map to TRBD1. V was clipped by 4 bases and J by 7 bases; unmatched bases: 18. CDR3 size: 17 residues. In germline, CDR1 is SGHTS, CDR2 YDEGEE.

As DNA, the CDR3 is TGTGCCAGCAGCACGGGACAGGGAGACTCCGAGCAGTACTTC. Its translation: CASSTGQGDSEQYF. The gene calls are TRBV5-4 and TRBJ2-7; TRBD1 matches 9 bases. J lost 6 bases, V lost 4 bases, and 8 bases had no gene match. Germline CDR1 reads SGHNT; CDR2 reads YYREEE (reference sequence). The CDR3 covers 14 residues.

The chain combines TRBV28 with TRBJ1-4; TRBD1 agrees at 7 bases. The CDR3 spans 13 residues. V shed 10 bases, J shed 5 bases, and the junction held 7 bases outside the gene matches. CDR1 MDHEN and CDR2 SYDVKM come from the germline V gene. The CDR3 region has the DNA TGTGCCACCGGGACAGAAGGGAATGAAAAACTGTTTTTT. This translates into CATGTEGNEKLFF. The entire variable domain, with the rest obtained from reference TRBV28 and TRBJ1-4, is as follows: DVKVTQSSRYLVKRTGEKVFLECVQDMDHENMFWYRQDPGLGLRLIYFSYDVKMKEKGDIPEGYSVSREKKERFSLILESASTNQTSMYLCATGTEGNEKLFFGSGTQLSVL.

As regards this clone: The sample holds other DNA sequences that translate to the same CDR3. CDR3 in DNA: TGTGCCAGTAGTATAGCGGCGGGGAACTATGGCTACACCTTC. Protein sequence: CASSIAAGNYGYTF. The chain recombines TRBV19 with TRBJ1-2; D uncertain. V was clipped by 1 base and J by 2 bases, with 8 bases between them. The CDR3 consists of 14 residues. Germline lookup yields CDR1 LNHDA and CDR2 SQIVND (reference sequence). The complete variable domain, with remaining parts taken from reference TRBV19 and TRBJ1-2, reads DGGITQSPKYLFRKEGQNVTLSCEQNLNHDAMYWYRQDPGQGLRLIYYSQIVNDFQKGDIAEGYSVSREKKESFPLTVTSAQKNPTAFYLCASSIAAGNYGYTFGSGTRLTVV.

The CDR3 sequence is CASSPIQGAETEAFF. CDR3 coding DNA: TGTGCCAGCAGTCCTATACAGGGGGCTGAGACTGAAGCTTTCTTT. V gene TRBV27 combines with J gene TRBJ1-1; 9 bases are shared with TRBD1. Germline values: CDR1 MNHEY, CDR2 SMNVEV (reference sequence). J was trimmed by 5 bases and V by 5 bases; bases with no gene match: 9. The CDR3 runs 15 residues.

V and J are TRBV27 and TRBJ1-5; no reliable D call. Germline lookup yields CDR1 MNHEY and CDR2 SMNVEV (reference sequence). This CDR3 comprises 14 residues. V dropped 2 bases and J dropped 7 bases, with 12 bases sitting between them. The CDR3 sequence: CASSLEGREQPQHF. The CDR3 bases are TGTGCCAGCAGTTTAGAGGGCAGAGAACAGCCCCAGCATTTT.

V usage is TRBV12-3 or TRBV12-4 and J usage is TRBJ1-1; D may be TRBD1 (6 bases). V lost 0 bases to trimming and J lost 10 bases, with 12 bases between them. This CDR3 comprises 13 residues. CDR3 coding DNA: TGTGCCAGCAGTTTAGCGGGGGCTCGGGGAGCTTTCTTT. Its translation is CASSLAGARGAFF.

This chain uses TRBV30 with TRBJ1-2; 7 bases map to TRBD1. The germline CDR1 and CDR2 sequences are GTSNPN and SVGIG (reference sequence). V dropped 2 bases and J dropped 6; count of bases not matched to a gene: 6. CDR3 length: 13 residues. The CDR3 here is CAWSRQGGDGYTF. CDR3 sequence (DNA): TGTGCCTGGAGTCGACAGGGCGGGGATGGCTACACCTTC.

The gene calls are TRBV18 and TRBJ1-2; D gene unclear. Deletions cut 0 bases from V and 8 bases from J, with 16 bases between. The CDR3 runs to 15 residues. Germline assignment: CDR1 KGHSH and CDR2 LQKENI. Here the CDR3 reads CASSPPGREVPGYTF. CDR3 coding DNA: TGTGCCAGCTCACCACCGGGTAGGGAGGTGCCGGGCTACACCTTC.

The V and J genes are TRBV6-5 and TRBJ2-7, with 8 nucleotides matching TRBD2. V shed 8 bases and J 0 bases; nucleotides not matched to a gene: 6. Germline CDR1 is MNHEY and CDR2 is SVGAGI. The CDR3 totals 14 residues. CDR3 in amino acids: CASREGLASYEQYF. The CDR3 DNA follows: TGTGCCAGCCGGGAGGGCTTGGCCTCCTACGAGCAGTACTTC.

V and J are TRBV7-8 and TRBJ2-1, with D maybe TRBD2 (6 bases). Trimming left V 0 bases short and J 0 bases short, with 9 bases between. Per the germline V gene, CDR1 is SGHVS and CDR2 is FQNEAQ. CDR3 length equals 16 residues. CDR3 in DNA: TGTGCCAGCAGCTTAGCGCGGGGAAGCTCCTACAATGAGCAGTTCTTC. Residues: CASSLARGSSYNEQFF.

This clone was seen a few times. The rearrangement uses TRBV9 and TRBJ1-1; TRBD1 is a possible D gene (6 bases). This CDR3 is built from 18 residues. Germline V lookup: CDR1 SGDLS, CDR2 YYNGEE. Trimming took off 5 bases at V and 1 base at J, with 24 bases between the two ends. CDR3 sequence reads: CASSSYAGGERPNTEAFF. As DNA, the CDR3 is TGTGCCAGCAGTTCATACGCGGGGGGCGAACGCCCGAACACTGAAGCTTTCTTT.

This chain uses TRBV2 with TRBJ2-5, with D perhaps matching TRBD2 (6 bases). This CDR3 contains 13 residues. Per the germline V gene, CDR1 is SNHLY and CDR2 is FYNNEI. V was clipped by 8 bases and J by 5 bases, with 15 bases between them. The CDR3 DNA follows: TGTGCCAGCGGATTAGGGAGGAGGGAGACCCAGTACTTC. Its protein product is CASGLGRRETQYF.

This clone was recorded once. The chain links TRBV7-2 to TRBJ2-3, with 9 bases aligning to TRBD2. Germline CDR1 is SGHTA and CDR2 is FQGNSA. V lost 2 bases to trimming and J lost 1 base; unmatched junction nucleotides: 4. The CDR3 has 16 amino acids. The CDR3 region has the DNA TGTGCCAGCAGCTTACTGGCTAGCGGGGGCACAGATACGCAGTATTTT. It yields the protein CASSLLASGGTDTQYF.

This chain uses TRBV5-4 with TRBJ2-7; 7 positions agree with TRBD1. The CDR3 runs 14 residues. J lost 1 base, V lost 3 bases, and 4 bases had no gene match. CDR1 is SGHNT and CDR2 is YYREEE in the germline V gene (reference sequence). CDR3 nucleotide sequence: TGTGCCAGCAGCTGGGACAGTGGATCCTACGAGCAGTACTTC. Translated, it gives CASSWDSGSYEQYF.

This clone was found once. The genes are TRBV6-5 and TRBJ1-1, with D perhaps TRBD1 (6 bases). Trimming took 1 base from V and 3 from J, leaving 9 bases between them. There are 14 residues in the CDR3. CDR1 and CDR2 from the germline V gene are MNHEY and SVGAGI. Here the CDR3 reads CASSYYTGHTEAFF. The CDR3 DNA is TGTGCCAGCAGTTACTACACAGGGCACACTGAAGCTTTCTTT.

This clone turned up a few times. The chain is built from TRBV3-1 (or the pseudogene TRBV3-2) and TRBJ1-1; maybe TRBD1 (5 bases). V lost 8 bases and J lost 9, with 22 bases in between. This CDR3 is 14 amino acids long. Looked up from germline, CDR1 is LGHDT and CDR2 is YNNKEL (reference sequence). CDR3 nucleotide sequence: TGTGCCAGCTCCTCAAACGGAGGGACGGCGAAAGCTTTCTTT. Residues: CASSSNGGTAKAFF.

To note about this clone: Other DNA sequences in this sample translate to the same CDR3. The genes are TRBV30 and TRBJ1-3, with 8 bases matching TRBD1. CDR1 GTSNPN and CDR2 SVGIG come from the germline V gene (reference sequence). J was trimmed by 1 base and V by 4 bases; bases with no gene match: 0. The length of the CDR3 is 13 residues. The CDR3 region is CAWNRGSGNTIYF. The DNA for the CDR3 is TGTGCCTGGAACAGGGGGTCTGGAAACACCATATATTTT. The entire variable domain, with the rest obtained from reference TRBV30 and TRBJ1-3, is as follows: SQTIHQWPATLVQPVGSPLSLECTVEGTSNPNLYWYRQAAGRGLQLLFYSVGIGQISSEVPQNLSASRPQDRQFILSSKKLLLSDSGFYLCAWNRGSGNTIYFGEGSWLTVV.

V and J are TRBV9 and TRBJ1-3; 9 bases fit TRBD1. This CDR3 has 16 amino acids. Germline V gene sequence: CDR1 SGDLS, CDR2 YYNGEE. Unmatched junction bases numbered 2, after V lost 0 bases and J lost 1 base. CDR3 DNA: TGTGCCAGCAGCGTAGTCGGGACAGGGTCTGGAAACACCATATATTTT. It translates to CASSVVGTGSGNTIYF.

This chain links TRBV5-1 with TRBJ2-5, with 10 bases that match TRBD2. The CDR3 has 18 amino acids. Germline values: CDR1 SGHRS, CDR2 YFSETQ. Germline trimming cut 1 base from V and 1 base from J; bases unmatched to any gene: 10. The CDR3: CASSLFSGGSLPQETQYF. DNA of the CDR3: TGCGCCAGCAGCTTGTTTAGCGGGGGGTCTTTACCCCAAGAGACCCAGTACTTC.

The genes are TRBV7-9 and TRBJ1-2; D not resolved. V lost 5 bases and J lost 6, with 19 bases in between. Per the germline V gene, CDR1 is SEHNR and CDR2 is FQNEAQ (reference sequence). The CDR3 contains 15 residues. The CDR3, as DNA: TGTGCCAGCAGCCCACTGTATTCGACTCACGATGGCTACACCTTC. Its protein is CASSPLYSTHDGYTF.

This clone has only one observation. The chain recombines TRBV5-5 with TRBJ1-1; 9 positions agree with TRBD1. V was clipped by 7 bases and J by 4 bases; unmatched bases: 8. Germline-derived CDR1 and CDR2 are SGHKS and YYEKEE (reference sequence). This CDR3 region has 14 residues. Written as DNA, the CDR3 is TGTGCCAGCCAATGGACAGGGGCTGGCACTGAAGCTTTCTTT. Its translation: CASQWTGAGTEAFF. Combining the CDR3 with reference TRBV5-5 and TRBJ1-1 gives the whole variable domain DAGVTQSPTHLIKTRGQQVTLRCSPISGHKSVSWYQQVLGQGPQFIFQYYEKEERGRGNFPDRFSARQFPNYSSELNVNALLLGDSALYLCASQWTGAGTEAFFGQGTRLTVV.

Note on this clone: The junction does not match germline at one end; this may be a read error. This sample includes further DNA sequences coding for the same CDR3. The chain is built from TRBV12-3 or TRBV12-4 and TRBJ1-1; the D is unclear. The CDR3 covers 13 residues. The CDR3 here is CASNRSPNTEAFF. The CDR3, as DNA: TGTGCCAGCAACCGGAGCCCGAACACTGAAGCCTTCTTT.

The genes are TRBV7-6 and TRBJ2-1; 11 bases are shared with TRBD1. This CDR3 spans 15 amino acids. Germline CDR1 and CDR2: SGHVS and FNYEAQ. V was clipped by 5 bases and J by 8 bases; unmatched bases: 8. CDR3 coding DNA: TGTGCCAGCAGCCTCGCTGTGGGACAGGGGGATGAGCAGTTCTTC. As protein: CASSLAVGQGDEQFF.

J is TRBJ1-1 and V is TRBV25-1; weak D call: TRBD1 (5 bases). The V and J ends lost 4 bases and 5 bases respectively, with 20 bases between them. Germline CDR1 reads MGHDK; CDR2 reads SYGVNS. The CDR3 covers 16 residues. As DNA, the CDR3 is TGTGCCAGCAGTGCCACAGGCGGGGAAGGAAAAACTGAAGCTTTCTTT. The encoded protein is CASSATGGEGKTEAFF.